The clone carrying this T cell receptor (beta chain) showed up many times. The data originate from a study of blood T cell repertoires in COVID-19. Study-wide background: PBMCs, B-cell-depleted T cells, or T cells provided the cDNA or gDNA that made up the material.

In the authors' methods: Estimation of nucleated cell counts relied on the amplification of reference gene primers. Assay: immunoSEQ multiplex PCR; the TCRdb copy retains only in-frame clones and omits some. From that table come the V and J calls and clone size; the DNA was used to work out D and trimming. The table records 250,000 to 350,000 clones, around 85% of them present only once. The Seattle site enrolled patients during active infection and followed them longitudinally. The TCR sequence derives from a human donor with COVID-19, enrolled during active disease. The donor label of this sample is uncertain. The sequencing input was peripheral blood.

DNA of the CDR3: TGTGCCACCAGTGATAGCAGGGGCCCAGCAACTTCGTCACCCCTCCACTTT. Translating it yields CATSDSRGPATSSPLHF. This chain joins TRBV24-1 and TRBJ1-6; maybe TRBD1 (6 bases). V shed 3 bases and J shed 10 bases, with 21 bases lying between them. Germline CDR1 is KGHDR and CDR2 is SFDVKD. This CDR3 has 17 residues.